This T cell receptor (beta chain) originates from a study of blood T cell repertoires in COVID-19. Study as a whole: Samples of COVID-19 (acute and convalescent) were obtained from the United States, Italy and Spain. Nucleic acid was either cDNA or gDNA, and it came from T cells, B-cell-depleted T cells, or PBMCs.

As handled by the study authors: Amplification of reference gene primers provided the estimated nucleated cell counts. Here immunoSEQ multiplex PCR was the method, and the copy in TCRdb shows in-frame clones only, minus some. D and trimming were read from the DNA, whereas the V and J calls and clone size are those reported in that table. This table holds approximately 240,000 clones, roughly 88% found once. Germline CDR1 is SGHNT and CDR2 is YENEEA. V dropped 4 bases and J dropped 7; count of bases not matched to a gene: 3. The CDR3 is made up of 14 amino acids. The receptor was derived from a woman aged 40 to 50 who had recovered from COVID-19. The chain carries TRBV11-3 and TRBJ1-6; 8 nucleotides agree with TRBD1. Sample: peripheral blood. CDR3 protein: CASSSDRVNSPLHF. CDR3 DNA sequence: TGTGCCAGCAGCTCGGACAGGGTGAATTCACCCCTCCACTTT.